This is a list of T cell receptor beta chains from one sample in a study of cytomegalovirus exposure and HLA in healthy donors. Repertoires were generated with immunoSEQ multiplex PCR, while TCRdb's copy carries only in-frame clones and drops some. In the table there are about 160,000 clones, approximately 83% of which are singletons. Material: PBMCs. These receptors all come from a woman between 18 and 29 years old in good health and CMV-seronegative. CDR3s include the opening cysteine and the closing phenylalanine or tryptophan. A D gene is named only where the DNA matches it firmly. For some rows the clone size is stated as once, few or many, or as a class when expanded; others skip it.

few,TRBV28,TRBJ1-5,NA,CASSFVYSNQPQHF,TGTGCCAGCAGTTTCGTTTATAGCAATCAGCCCCAGCATTTT
few,TRBV6-5,TRBJ1-2,NA,CASREAGTYYGYTF,TGTGCCAGCAGGGAAGCCGGGACATACTACGGCTACACCTTC
NA,TRBV7-3,TRBJ2-5,NA,CASSSPGTPKETQYF,TGTGCCAGCAGCTCACCCGGGACTCCTAAAGAGACCCAGTACTTC
NA,TRBV4-1,TRBJ2-7,TRBD1,CASSRNSRTGNYEQYF,TGCGCCAGCAGCCGAAATTCCCGGACAGGGAACTACGAGCAGTACTTC
NA,TRBV28,TRBJ1-1,NA,CASSPYMNTEAFF,TGTGCCAGCAGTCCGTATATGAACACTGAAGCTTTCTTT
NA,TRBV6-5,TRBJ1-5,NA,CASSQTGPGQPQHF,TGTGCCAGCAGTCAAACAGGTCCAGGTCAGCCCCAGCATTTT
NA,TRBV4-1,TRBJ2-5,TRBD1,CASSRTGAKETQYF,TGCGCCAGCAGCAGGACAGGGGCCAAAGAGACCCAGTACTTC
NA,TRBV5-6,TRBJ1-1,TRBD1,CASSWDRGVTEAFF,TGTGCCAGCAGCTGGGACAGGGGAGTCACTGAAGCTTTCTTT
NA,TRBV14,TRBJ1-2,NA,CASSLGLKQRADLFNYGYTF,TGTGCCAGCAGCCTGGGACTAAAGCAGCGTGCTGACCTCTTTAACTATGGCTACACCTTC
NA,TRBV9,TRBJ2-6,NA,CASSVVEGTPSGANVLTF,TGTGCCAGCAGCGTAGTGGAGGGAACCCCCTCTGGGGCCAACGTCCTGACTTTC
NA,TRBV5-4,TRBJ2-7,TRBD2,CASSSEASGGPWQQYF,TGTGCCAGCAGCTCGGAGGCTAGCGGGGGGCCATGGCAGCAGTACTTC
NA,TRBV10-3,TRBJ2-7,NA,CAIGGYSYEQYF,TGTGCCATCGGGGGCTACTCCTACGAGCAGTACTTC
NA,TRBV29-1,TRBJ2-5,NA,CSVGGGGTQYF,TGCAGCGTTGGCGGGGGCGGGACCCAGTACTTC
NA,TRBV7-9,TRBJ2-3,NA,CASSSKGAGGDTQYF,TGTGCCAGCAGCTCAAAGGGGGCGGGGGGAGATACGCAGTATTTT
NA,TRBV5-1,TRBJ1-1,TRBD1,CASSPDRGREAFF,TGCGCCAGCAGCCCGGACAGGGGGCGCGAAGCTTTCTTT
NA,TRBV5-4,TRBJ1-2,NA,CASSPGNYNYGYTF,TGTGCCAGCAGCCCCGGGAATTATAACTATGGCTACACCTTC
NA,TRBV7-9,TRBJ1-3,TRBD1,CASSPDRDRNTIYF,TGTGCCAGCAGCCCGGACAGGGATAGAAACACCATATATTTT